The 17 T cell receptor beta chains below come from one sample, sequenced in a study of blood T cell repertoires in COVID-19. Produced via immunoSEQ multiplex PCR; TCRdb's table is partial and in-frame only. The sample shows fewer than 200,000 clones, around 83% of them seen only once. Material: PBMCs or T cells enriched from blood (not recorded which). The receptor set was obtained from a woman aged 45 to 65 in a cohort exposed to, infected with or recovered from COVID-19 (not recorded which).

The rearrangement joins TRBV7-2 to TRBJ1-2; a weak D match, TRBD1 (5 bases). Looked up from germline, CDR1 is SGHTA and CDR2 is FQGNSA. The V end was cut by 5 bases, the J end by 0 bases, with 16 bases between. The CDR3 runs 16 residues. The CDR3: CASSPRWQGANYGYTF. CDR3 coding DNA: TGTGCCAGCAGCCCGCGGTGGCAAGGGGCTAACTATGGCTACACCTTC.

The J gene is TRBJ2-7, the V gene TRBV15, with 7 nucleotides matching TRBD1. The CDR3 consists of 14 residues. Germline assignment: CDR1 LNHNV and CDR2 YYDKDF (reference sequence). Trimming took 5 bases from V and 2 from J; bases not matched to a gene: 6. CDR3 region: CATSWDSGAYEQYF. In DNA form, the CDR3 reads TGTGCCACCAGCTGGGACAGTGGGGCCTACGAGCAGTACTTC.

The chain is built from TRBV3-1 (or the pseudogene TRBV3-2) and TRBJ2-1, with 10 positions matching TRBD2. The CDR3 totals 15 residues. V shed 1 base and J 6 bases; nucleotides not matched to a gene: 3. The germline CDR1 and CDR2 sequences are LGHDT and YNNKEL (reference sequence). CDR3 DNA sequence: TGTGCCAGCAGCCAAGCAGCGGGGGGGGTCAATGAGCAGTTCTTC. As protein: CASSQAAGGVNEQFF.

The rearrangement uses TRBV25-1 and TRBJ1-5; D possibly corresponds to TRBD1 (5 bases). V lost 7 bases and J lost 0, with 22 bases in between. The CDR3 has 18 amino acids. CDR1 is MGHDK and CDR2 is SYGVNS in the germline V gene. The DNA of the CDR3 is TGTGCCAGCATATCTAATCGATCAGGGTGTGGTAGCAATCAGCCCCAGCATTTT. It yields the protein CASISNRSGCGSNQPQHF.

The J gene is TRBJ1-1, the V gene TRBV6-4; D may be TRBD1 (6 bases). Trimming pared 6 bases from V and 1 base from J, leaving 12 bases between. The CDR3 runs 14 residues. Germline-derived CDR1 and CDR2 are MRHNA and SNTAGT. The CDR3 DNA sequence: TGTGCCAGCAGCTCCGGGACACAGAACACTGAAGCTTTCTTT. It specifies CASSSGTQNTEAFF.

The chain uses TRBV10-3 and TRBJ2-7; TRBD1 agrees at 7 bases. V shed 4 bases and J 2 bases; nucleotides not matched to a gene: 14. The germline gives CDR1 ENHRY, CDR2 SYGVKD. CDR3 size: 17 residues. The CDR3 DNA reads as TGTGCCATCAGTGGACAAGACACCGGGACAGTTCCCTACGAGCAGTACTTC. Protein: CAISGQDTGTVPYEQYF.

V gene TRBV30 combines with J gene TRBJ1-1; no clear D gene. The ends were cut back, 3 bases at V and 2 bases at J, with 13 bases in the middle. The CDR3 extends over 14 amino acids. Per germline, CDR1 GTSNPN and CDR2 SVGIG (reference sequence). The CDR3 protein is CAWRPAQRNTEAFF. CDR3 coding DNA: TGTGCCTGGAGACCGGCACAGAGAAACACTGAAGCTTTCTTT. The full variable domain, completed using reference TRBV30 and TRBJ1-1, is SQTIHQWPATLVQPVGSPLSLECTVEGTSNPNLYWYRQAAGRGLQLLFYSVGIGQISSEVPQNLSASRPQDRQFILSSKKLLLSDSGFYLCAWRPAQRNTEAFFGQGTRLTVV.

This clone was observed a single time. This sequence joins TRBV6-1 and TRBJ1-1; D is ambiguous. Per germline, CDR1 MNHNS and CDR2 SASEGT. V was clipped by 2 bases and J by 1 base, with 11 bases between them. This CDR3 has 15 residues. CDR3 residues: CASSEMSTSNTEAFF. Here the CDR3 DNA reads TGTGCCAGCAGTGAAATGTCGACTTCGAACACTGAAGCTTTCTTT.

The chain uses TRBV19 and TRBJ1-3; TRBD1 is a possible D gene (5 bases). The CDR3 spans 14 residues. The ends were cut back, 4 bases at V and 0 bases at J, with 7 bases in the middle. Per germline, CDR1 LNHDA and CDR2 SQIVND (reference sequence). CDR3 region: CASSKTASGNTIYF. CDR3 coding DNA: TGTGCCAGTAGTAAGACAGCCTCTGGAAACACCATATATTTT.

The CDR3 protein is CASSHARTGPIGNTEAFF. In DNA form, the CDR3 reads TGTGCCAGCAGCCACGCGAGGACAGGCCCCATCGGGAACACTGAAGCTTTCTTT. The chain links TRBV4-2 to TRBJ1-1, with 7 bases identical to TRBD1. The length of the CDR3 is 18 residues. V lost 3 bases, J lost 1 base, and 14 bases stayed unmatched. Germline-derived CDR1 and CDR2 are LGHNA and YNFKEQ.

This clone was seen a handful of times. CDR3 bases: TGTGCCAGCAGTTTGAACAGATATACCTACGAGCAGTACTTC. It yields the protein CASSLNRYTYEQYF. The chain uses TRBV27 and TRBJ2-7; D gene unclear. V gave up 3 bases and J gave up 2 bases, with 11 bases separating them. The CDR3 loop spans 14 amino acids. CDR1 and CDR2 (germline): MNHEY, SMNVEV (reference sequence).

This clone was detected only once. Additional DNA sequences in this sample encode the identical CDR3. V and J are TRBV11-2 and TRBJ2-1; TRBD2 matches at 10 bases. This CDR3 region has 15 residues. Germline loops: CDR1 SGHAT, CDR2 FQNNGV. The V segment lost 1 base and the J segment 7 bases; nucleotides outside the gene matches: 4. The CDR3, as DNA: TGTGCCAGCAGCTTAGGCCTAGCGGGAGATAATGAGCAGTTCTTC. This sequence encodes CASSLGLAGDNEQFF.

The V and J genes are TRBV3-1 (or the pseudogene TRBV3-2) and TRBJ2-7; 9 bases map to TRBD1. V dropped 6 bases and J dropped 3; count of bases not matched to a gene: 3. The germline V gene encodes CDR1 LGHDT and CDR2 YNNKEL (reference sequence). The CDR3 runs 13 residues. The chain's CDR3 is CASRGGQGYEQYF. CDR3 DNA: TGTGCCAGCAGGGGGGGACAGGGCTACGAGCAGTACTTC.

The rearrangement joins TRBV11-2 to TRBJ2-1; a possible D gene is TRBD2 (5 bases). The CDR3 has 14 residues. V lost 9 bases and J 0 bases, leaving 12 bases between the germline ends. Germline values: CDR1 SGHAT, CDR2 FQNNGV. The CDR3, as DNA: TGTGCCAGTCTAACTAGTAACTCCTACAATGAGCAGTTCTTC. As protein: CASLTSNSYNEQFF.

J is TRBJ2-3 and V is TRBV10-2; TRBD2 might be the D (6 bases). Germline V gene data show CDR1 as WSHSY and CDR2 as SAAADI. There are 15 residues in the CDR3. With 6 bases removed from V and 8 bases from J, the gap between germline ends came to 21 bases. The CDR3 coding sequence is TGCGCCAGCAGACGTACCGAGACGGCGGGATCTACGCAGTATTTT. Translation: CASRRTETAGSTQYF.

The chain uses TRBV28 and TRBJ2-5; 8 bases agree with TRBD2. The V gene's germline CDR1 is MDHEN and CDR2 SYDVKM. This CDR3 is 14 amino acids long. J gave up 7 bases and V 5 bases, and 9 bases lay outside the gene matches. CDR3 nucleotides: TGTGCCAGCAGTATAAGACTAGCGTCTGGGACCCAGTACTTC. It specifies CASSIRLASGTQYF. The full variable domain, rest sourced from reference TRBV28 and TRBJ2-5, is DVKVTQSSRYLVKRTGEKVFLECVQDMDHENMFWYRQDPGLGLRLIYFSYDVKMKEKGDIPEGYSVSREKKERFSLILESASTNQTSMYLCASSIRLASGTQYFGPGTRLLVL.

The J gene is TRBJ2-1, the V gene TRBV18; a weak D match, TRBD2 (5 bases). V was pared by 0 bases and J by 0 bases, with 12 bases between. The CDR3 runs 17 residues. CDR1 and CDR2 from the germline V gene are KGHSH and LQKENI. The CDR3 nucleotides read TGTGCCAGCTCACCACCGTCTAGCTCCACCTCCTACAATGAGCAGTTCTTC. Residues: CASSPPSSSTSYNEQFF.